This entry lists 30 T cell receptor beta chains sequenced from one sample in a study of shared clonotypes between healthy human individuals. The protocol was immunoSEQ multiplex PCR, while the TCRdb copy is restricted to in-frame clones and leaves out a portion. The sample comprises about 600,000 clones, 97% of which are singletons, and about 0.057% rests with the top ten. Sequences were obtained from naive CD4+ T cells sorted from blood. The subset is: CD45RA+ positively selected. Receptor source: a woman aged 25-40 years in good health.

J is TRBJ1-2 and V is TRBV7-9; 8 nucleotides agree with TRBD1. Germline lookup yields CDR1 SEHNR and CDR2 FQNEAQ (reference sequence). Unmatched junction bases numbered 6, after V lost 3 bases and J lost 3 bases. The CDR3 totals 15 residues. DNA of the CDR3: TGTGCCAGCAGCTTCCGGACAGGGATGTACTATGGCTACACCTTC. Residues: CASSFRTGMYYGYTF.

The rearrangement links TRBV7-6 to TRBJ2-1; D uncertain. The CDR3 runs 15 residues. V was pared by 4 bases and J by 6 bases, with 16 bases between. Germline CDR1 and CDR2: SGHVS and FNYEAQ. CDR3 amino acids: CASSSPTLRSNEQFF. As DNA, the CDR3 is TGTGCCAGCAGCTCCCCTACCTTGCGCAGCAATGAGCAGTTCTTC.

V usage is TRBV28 and J usage is TRBJ1-2; TRBD1 matches at 7 bases. V gave up 3 bases and J gave up 7 bases; unmatched junction bases: 5. This CDR3 spans 13 amino acids. The germline CDR1 and CDR2 sequences are MDHEN and SYDVKM. CDR3 nucleotide sequence: TGTGCCAGCAGTTTCCTACAGGGGTTTGGCTACACCTTC. Protein: CASSFLQGFGYTF.

The J gene is TRBJ2-3, the V gene TRBV10-3; D might be TRBD1 (6 bases). CDR1 and CDR2 (germline): ENHRY, SYGVKD. There are 14 residues in the CDR3. Trimming stripped 11 bases from V and 3 bases from J, with 18 bases between. The CDR3 DNA reads TGTGCCTTTCCACCGAACAGGGTTACAGATACGCAGTATTTT. This encodes CAFPPNRVTDTQYF.

This rearrangement joins TRBV13 to TRBJ2-7, with D possibly TRBD2 on 6 matching bases. CDR1 is PRHDT, CDR2 FYEKMQ, per germline (reference sequence). With 0 bases removed from V and 0 bases from J, the gap between germline ends came to 9 bases. CDR3 length: 15 residues. CDR3 sequence reads: CASSLGGLSSYEQYF. CDR3 sequence (DNA): TGTGCCAGCAGCTTAGGGGGACTGAGCTCCTACGAGCAGTACTTC.

The chain employs TRBV18 and TRBJ1-2; possibly TRBD1 for D (5 bases). V was pared by 0 bases and J by 3 bases, with 11 bases between. The CDR3 totals 15 residues. Germline CDR1 is KGHSH and CDR2 is LQKENI. CDR3 nucleotide sequence: TGTGCCAGCTCACCACCGTTGGGGGTGGACTATGGCTACACCTTC. Protein product: CASSPPLGVDYGYTF.

The gene calls are TRBV19 and TRBJ1-4; 7 bases map to TRBD1. The J segment lost 6 bases and the V segment lost 9 bases, leaving 13 bases of the junction unmatched. This CDR3 is built from 15 residues. Germline V gene sequence: CDR1 LNHDA, CDR2 SQIVND (reference sequence). In DNA form, the CDR3 reads TGTGCCAGCAATGATATGGGACAGCGGGATGAAAAACTGTTTTTT. Protein: CASNDMGQRDEKLFF.

The chain uses TRBV28 and TRBJ1-5; 11 nucleotides line up with TRBD1. This CDR3 has 16 amino acids. V lost 4 bases and J lost 4; bases outside the gene matches: 6. CDR1 and CDR2 (germline): MDHEN, SYDVKM. CDR3 residues: CASSSHGTGGNQPQHF. CDR3 nucleotide sequence: TGTGCCAGCAGTTCGCATGGGACAGGGGGAAATCAGCCCCAGCATTTT.

This rearrangement joins TRBV15 to TRBJ1-5, with D possibly matching TRBD1 (6 bases). The V gene lost 1 base and the J gene lost 0 bases, with 10 bases spanning the gap. Germline lookup yields CDR1 LNHNV and CDR2 YYDKDF (reference sequence). CDR3 length equals 16 residues. The CDR3 DNA reads TGTGCCACCAGCAGAGTGACAGGAACTAGCAATCAGCCCCAGCATTTT. Residues: CATSRVTGTSNQPQHF.

This clone was observed a single time. At the DNA level, this CDR3 is encoded by other sequences in the same sample as well. The V and J genes are TRBV6-5 and TRBJ1-1; D ambiguous. The germline CDR1 and CDR2 sequences are MNHEY and SVGAGI. V dropped 2 bases and J dropped 1 base, with 8 bases sitting between them. CDR3 length: 14 amino acids. CDR3 region: CASSYGRKNTEAFF. The CDR3, as DNA: TGTGCCAGCAGTTACGGACGGAAGAACACTGAAGCTTTCTTT.

The chain has TRBV7-9 and TRBJ2-2; 8 bases are shared with TRBD2. Unmatched junction bases numbered 19, after V lost 5 bases and J lost 5 bases. This CDR3 region has 19 residues. Looked up from germline, CDR1 is SEHNR and CDR2 is FQNEAQ (reference sequence). In nucleotides, the CDR3 is TGTGCCAGCAGCCCGAGAGGCAGCGTGGGCGGGAGGAAGACCGGGGAGCTGTTTTTT. It is translated as CASSPRGSVGGRKTGELFF. Combining the CDR3 with reference TRBV7-9 and TRBJ2-2 gives the whole variable domain DTGVSQNPRHKITKRGQNVTFRCDPISEHNRLYWYRQTLGQGPEFLTYFQNEAQLEKSRLLSDRFSAERPKGSFSTLEIQRTEQGDSAMYLCASSPRGSVGGRKTGELFFGEGSRLTVL.

This clone was recorded only once. The V call is TRBV5-6, the J call TRBJ1-5; D is unclear. Germline V gene lookup returns CDR1 SGHDT and CDR2 YYEEEE. V was clipped by 0 bases and J by 10 bases, with 8 bases between them. This CDR3 is 12 amino acids long. CDR3 sequence: CASSLVNSPQHF. In nucleotides, the CDR3 is TGTGCCAGCAGCTTGGTTAATAGCCCCCAGCATTTT.

This chain links TRBV5-1 with TRBJ2-5; 8 nucleotides line up with TRBD1. V trimming: 0 bases; J trimming: 0 bases; junction bases outside the gene matches: 7. Germline assignment: CDR1 SGHRS and CDR2 YFSETQ. The length of the CDR3 is 17 residues. CDR3: CASSLAMQGAYQETQYF. In DNA, the CDR3 is TGCGCCAGCAGCTTGGCCATGCAGGGGGCTTACCAAGAGACCCAGTACTTC. Variable domain in full (rest from reference TRBV5-1 and TRBJ2-5): KAGVTQTPRYLIKTRGQQVTLSCSPISGHRSVSWYQQTPGQGLQFLFEYFSETQRNKGNFPGRFSGRQFSNSRSEMNVSTLELGDSALYLCASSLAMQGAYQETQYFGPGTRLLVL.

The chain combines TRBV19 with TRBJ1-5; D remains unclear. The CDR3 loop spans 14 amino acids. Per the germline V gene, CDR1 is LNHDA and CDR2 is SQIVND (reference sequence). The germline V and J ends were trimmed by 3 bases and 1 base, with 7 bases remaining between them. CDR3 region: CASSIASSNQPQHF. The DNA of the CDR3 is TGTGCCAGTAGTATCGCCAGCAGCAATCAGCCCCAGCATTTT.

The rearrangement joins TRBV15 to TRBJ1-5, with D unresolved. This CDR3 comprises 14 residues. The V gene lost 8 bases and the J gene lost 2 bases, with 13 bases spanning the gap. In germline, CDR1 is LNHNV, CDR2 YYDKDF (reference sequence). CDR3 nucleotides: TGTGCCACCCGCGGGAGGATCCGCAATCAGCCCCAGCATTTT. This translates into CATRGRIRNQPQHF.

The chain recombines TRBV7-2 with TRBJ2-3, with 7 bases fitting TRBD2. The CDR3 is 13 residues long. J lost 3 bases, V lost 8 bases, and 5 bases had no gene match. Germline-derived CDR1 and CDR2 are SGHTA and FQGNSA. CDR3 nucleotides: TGTGCCAGCCTCTGGGGGGGAACAGATACGCAGTATTTT. As protein: CASLWGGTDTQYF.

This rearrangement joins TRBV6-5 to TRBJ2-7; D is undetermined. Germline values: CDR1 MNHEY, CDR2 SVGAGI. Trimming left V 3 bases short and J 0 bases short, with 12 bases between. This CDR3 has 15 residues. The CDR3 spells CASSYRVSGSYEQYF. As DNA, the CDR3 is TGTGCCAGCAGTTATAGGGTCTCGGGCTCCTACGAGCAGTACTTC.

This sequence joins TRBV27 and TRBJ2-2; D possibly corresponds to TRBD1 (6 bases). Germline-derived CDR1 and CDR2 are MNHEY and SMNVEV (reference sequence). CDR3 length: 13 amino acids. Between the trimmed V and J ends, which lost 7 bases and 2 bases, there was a span of 8 bases. The CDR3 DNA is TGTGCCAGCAAGGGACAAAACACCGGGGAGCTGTTTTTT. Its translation: CASKGQNTGELFF.

The gene calls are TRBV2 and TRBJ2-5; D is possibly TRBD1 or TRBD2 (5 bases each). The CDR3 is 15 residues long. CDR1 SNHLY and CDR2 FYNNEI come from the germline V gene. The ends were cut back, 4 bases at V and 7 bases at J, with 19 bases in the middle. The CDR3 sequence: CASSGSEGPAGTQYF. The CDR3 DNA sequence: TGTGCCAGCAGTGGCTCTGAGGGGCCCGCAGGGACCCAGTACTTC.

CDR3 bases: TGTGCCTGGGGGACAGCGAACACCGGGGAGCTGTTTTTT. Translation gives CAWGTANTGELFF. The chain is built from TRBV30 and TRBJ2-2, with 7 bases lining up with TRBD1. CDR1 is GTSNPN and CDR2 is SVGIG in the germline V gene (reference sequence). Germline trimming cut 5 bases from V and 0 bases from J; bases unmatched to any gene: 0. The CDR3 is 13 residues long.

V usage is TRBV4-1 and J usage is TRBJ2-7; TRBD1 is a possible D gene (6 bases). CDR1 and CDR2 (germline): MGHRA, YSYEKL. CDR3 length equals 15 residues. Trimming took 1 base from V and 4 from J, leaving 14 bases between them. CDR3 DNA: TGCGCCAGCAGCCAAGCACCGGGACAAATATACGAGCAGTACTTC. Protein sequence: CASSQAPGQIYEQYF.

V is TRBV19 and J is TRBJ1-5; D ambiguous. V was clipped by 10 bases and J by 7 bases, with 14 bases between them. Germline V lookup: CDR1 LNHDA, CDR2 SQIVND (reference sequence). The CDR3 is made up of 12 amino acids. CDR3 residues: CATRRTGQPQHF. CDR3 DNA: TGTGCCACCCGTCGAACGGGCCAGCCCCAGCATTTT.

This chain connects TRBV9 to TRBJ1-4, with a tentative D call TRBD1 (6 bases). Trimming removed 4 bases at V and 5 bases at J, with 15 bases between. Germline lookup yields CDR1 SGDLS and CDR2 YYNGEE. CDR3 length: 15 residues. For the CDR3, the DNA is TGTGCCAGCAGCAGAACGGGACAAGTAAATGAAAAACTGTTTTTT. Translating gives CASSRTGQVNEKLFF.

This CDR3 is CASGEGAGGINEQFF. CDR3 sequence (DNA): TGTGCCAGTGGGGAAGGTGCAGGGGGCATCAATGAGCAGTTCTTC. V and J are TRBV19 and TRBJ2-1, with 8 bases matching TRBD1. The CDR3 loop spans 15 amino acids. Germline CDR1 and CDR2: LNHDA and SQIVND (reference sequence). The V segment lost 8 bases and the J segment 6 bases; nucleotides outside the gene matches: 12.

The rearrangement joins TRBV28 to TRBJ2-3, with no clear D. Germline V gene lookup returns CDR1 MDHEN and CDR2 SYDVKM. The CDR3 sequence is 14 residues long. V was clipped by 4 bases and J by 2 bases, with 10 bases between them. CDR3 bases: TGTGCCAGCAGTTCCTACCAGTTCACAGATACGCAGTATTTT. Its protein product is CASSSYQFTDTQYF.

The chain combines TRBV18 with TRBJ2-2; TRBD2 matches 10 bases. V was clipped by 2 bases and J by 3 bases; unmatched bases: 3. The CDR3 runs to 16 residues. Germline V gene lookup returns CDR1 KGHSH and CDR2 LQKENI. DNA for the CDR3: TGTGCCAGCTCACCAACCGGGACTAGCGACACCGGGGAGCTGTTTTTT. It is translated as CASSPTGTSDTGELFF.

This chain joins TRBV7-2 and TRBJ2-1; possibly TRBD1 or TRBD2 for D (5 bases each). The CDR3 spans 14 residues. V was clipped by 5 bases and J by 5 bases, with 13 bases between them. Looked up from germline, CDR1 is SGHTA and CDR2 is FQGNSA. CDR3 protein: CASSHSGTNNEQFF. The DNA of the CDR3 is TGTGCCAGCAGCCATAGTGGGACCAACAATGAGCAGTTCTTC.

The chain links TRBV7-9 to TRBJ2-7; unclear D gene. Germline CDR1 is SEHNR and CDR2 is FQNEAQ (reference sequence). This CDR3 spans 15 amino acids. Deletions cut 1 base from V and 1 base from J, with 11 bases between. CDR3 in DNA: TGTGCCAGCAGCTTAGATCTCGTCAGGTCCTACGAGCAGTACTTC. It specifies CASSLDLVRSYEQYF.

The chain uses TRBV4-1 and TRBJ2-5, with TRBD2 matching 9 bases. The J call may be mistaken, given a closer DNA end match to TRBJ2-7. The CDR3 contains 14 residues. CDR1 and CDR2 (germline): MGHRA, YSYEKL. CDR3 protein: CASSQPGLAHEQYF. The DNA for the CDR3 is TGCGCCAGCAGCCAACCGGGACTAGCCCACGAGCAGTACTTC.

The chain employs TRBV7-9 and TRBJ2-7; D is unresolved. V was cut by 3 bases and J by 6 bases, with 21 bases left in between. Germline V gene lookup returns CDR1 SEHNR and CDR2 FQNEAQ (reference sequence). The CDR3 runs 16 residues. CDR3 in DNA: TGTGCCAGCAGCTTCGGGCCCCAAGCCCTACCAGGCGAGCAGTACTTC. Translation: CASSFGPQALPGEQYF.